These 32 T cell receptor beta chains share one sample of origin, sequenced in a study of T cells after yellow fever vaccination. TCRdb processed the 5' RACE reads anew with MiXCR; each CDR3 protein has one entry. The sample includes about 360,000 distinct CDR3 sequences, 6.2% of them seen just once. The specimen comprised PBMCs, sampled 5 days after the yellow fever booster vaccination. The receptors here all came from a young man who received the YFV17D yellow fever vaccine.

The rearrangement links TRBV7-8 to TRBJ2-7, with D perhaps TRBD2 (6 bases). Trimming pared 1 base from V and 0 bases from J, leaving 10 bases between. Germline CDR1 reads SGHVS; CDR2 reads FQNEAQ. The CDR3 extends over 15 amino acids. CDR3 residues: CASSLDAGGSYEQYF. CDR3 bases: TGTGCCAGCAGCTTAGACGCCGGGGGCTCCTACGAGCAGTACTTC.

This clonotype has only a few counts. J is TRBJ2-1 and V is TRBV11-2; D call uncertain. CDR3 length: 15 residues. Trimming removed 1 base from V and 0 bases from J, with 7 bases in between. Per germline, CDR1 SGHAT and CDR2 FQNNGV. Here the CDR3 DNA reads TGTGCCAGCAGCTTAGCGCGCCTCTCCTACAATGAGCAGTTCTTC. Residues: CASSLARLSYNEQFF.

Details on this clonotype: A single base separates this from a much larger clone, so it may be a read error. The rearrangement links TRBV6-5 to TRBJ2-7; 7 bases are shared with TRBD2. Germline CDR1 is MNHEY and CDR2 is SVGAGI. The CDR3 contains 17 residues. V lost 2 bases to trimming and J lost 2 bases; unmatched junction nucleotides: 12. In nucleotides, the CDR3 is TGTGCCAGCAGTTACCCCCTTACTAGCGTGAGGGCCTACGAGCAGTACTTC. This gives the protein CASSYPLTSVRAYEQYF.

In this sample, this clonotype turned up a few times. The chain joins TRBV21-1 to TRBJ2-7; no DNA check was done on the table's D call, TRBD2. TRBV21-1 constitutes a pseudogene. The CDR3 consists of 16 residues. The CDR3 DNA sequence: TGTGCCAGCAGCAAAGACCTTAGCGGGAGCCCCTACGAGCAGTACTTC. It translates to CASSKDLSGSPYEQYF.

The V gene is TRBV19, the J gene TRBJ2-1; 10 nucleotides agree with TRBD2. The CDR3 runs to 15 residues. The V and J ends lost 5 bases and 5 bases, in that order; junction bases with no gene match: 6. Germline values: CDR1 LNHDA, CDR2 SQIVND (reference sequence). The CDR3 DNA is TGTGCCAGTAGTCCTCGGGGACTAGCGAACAATGAGCAGTTCTTC. It encodes CASSPRGLANNEQFF.

The gene calls are TRBV10-3 and TRBJ1-4, with D perhaps TRBD1 (5 bases). The germline CDR1 and CDR2 sequences are ENHRY and SYGVKD. The V gene lost 6 bases and the J gene lost 3 bases, with 8 bases spanning the gap. The CDR3 length is 13 residues. CDR3 region: CAIRQDPNEKLFF. As DNA, the CDR3 is TGTGCCATCAGACAGGACCCTAATGAAAAACTGTTTTTT.

This clonotype was counted a few times. V and J are TRBV3-1 and TRBJ1-3; D ambiguous. This CDR3 is built from 16 residues. Trimming stripped 4 bases from V and 0 bases from J, with 13 bases between. Germline V gene lookup returns CDR1 LGHDT and CDR2 YNNKEL (reference sequence). CDR3 in amino acids: CASSPGKLFSGNTIYF. The CDR3 nucleotides are TGTGCCAGCAGCCCGGGCAAACTATTCTCTGGAAACACCATATATTTT.

The chain uses TRBV6-2 or TRBV6-3 and TRBJ2-7; D is possibly TRBD1 (5 bases). CDR3 length: 12 residues. The V gene lost 5 bases and the J gene lost 6 bases, with 11 bases spanning the gap. Germline V gene lookup returns CDR1 MNHEY and CDR2 SVGEGT. In nucleotides, the CDR3 is TGTGCCAGCAGTCAGGGCGTCTTCGAGCAGTACTTC. As protein: CASSQGVFEQYF.

This clonotype was observed at least ten times. This rearrangement joins TRBV10-3 to TRBJ2-7; the D gene is possibly TRBD1 (6 bases). Trimming removed 5 bases from V and 10 bases from J, with 12 bases in between. Per germline, CDR1 ENHRY and CDR2 SYGVKD. The CDR3 runs 11 residues. The CDR3 reads CAISPRDTQYF. The DNA for the CDR3 is TGTGCCATCAGTCCCCGGGACACACAGTACTTC.

This rearrangement joins TRBV15 to TRBJ2-5; no definite D call. The V end was cut by 3 bases, the J end by 1 base, with 12 bases between. Per the germline V gene, CDR1 is LNHNV and CDR2 is YYDKDF (reference sequence). The CDR3 totals 15 residues. CDR3 in DNA: TGTGCCACCAGCAGGGTTATATCGGCCCAAGAGACCCAGTACTTC. Protein product: CATSRVISAQETQYF.

This clonotype was detected only a few times. The gene calls are TRBV7-3 and TRBJ2-2; 9 bases agree with TRBD2. The CDR3 has 16 residues. V was clipped by 4 bases and J by 7 bases; unmatched bases: 10. The germline CDR1 and CDR2 sequences are SGHTA and FQGTGA. Written as DNA, the CDR3 is TGTGCCAGCAGCTCCTCAGCGGGAGGAGTGGACGGGGAGCTGTTTTTT. Amino acid sequence: CASSSSAGGVDGELFF.

This chain connects TRBV4-2 to TRBJ2-7; D possibly corresponds to TRBD2 (6 bases). V lost 4 bases to trimming and J lost 0 bases, with 19 bases between them. The CDR3 totals 17 residues. Germline CDR1 reads LGHNA; CDR2 reads YNFKEQ. CDR3 in DNA: TGTGCCAGCAGCCCCGGGCTAGCGCGCTGGAGCTCCTACGAGCAGTACTTC. It translates to CASSPGLARWSSYEQYF.

This clonotype was seen repeatedly, ten times or more. This sequence joins TRBV12-3 or TRBV12-4 and TRBJ2-1; 14 nucleotides line up with TRBD2. Losses at the gene ends were 1 base for V and 9 bases for J; bases not matched to a gene: 2. The CDR3 consists of 15 residues. This CDR3 is CASSLGLAGGFEQFF. DNA of the CDR3: TGTGCCAGCAGTTTAGGACTAGCGGGAGGGTTTGAGCAGTTCTTC.

This clonotype was seen only a few times. The J gene is TRBJ2-3, the V gene TRBV4-3, with D possibly matching TRBD1 (6 bases). The CDR3 covers 18 residues. Trimming pared 1 base from V and 5 bases from J, leaving 22 bases between. Germline loops: CDR1 LGHNA, CDR2 YSLEER. The CDR3 DNA reads TGCGCCAGCAGCCAAGTGGGACACTCGGGGCAGGTGGGAGATACGCAGTATTTT. Translated: CASSQVGHSGQVGDTQYF.

There are a few counts of this clonotype. The chain uses TRBV28 and TRBJ1-4; a possible D gene is TRBD1 (6 bases). This CDR3 contains 15 residues. V was pared by 7 bases and J by 4 bases, with 16 bases between. Germline assignment: CDR1 MDHEN and CDR2 SYDVKM. The CDR3 reads CASTRGGSFNEKLFF. The CDR3 DNA is TGTGCCAGCACACGCGGGGGCAGTTTTAATGAAAAACTGTTTTTT.

The chain couples TRBV10-3 to TRBJ2-1; 8 bases align to TRBD2. Per the germline V gene, CDR1 is ENHRY and CDR2 is SYGVKD. With V trimmed by 7 bases and J by 2 bases, 10 bases remained unmatched. This CDR3 contains 16 residues. This chain's CDR3 is CAITSGVAGTYNEQFF. The CDR3 DNA is TGTGCCATCACCTCCGGGGTAGCGGGAACCTACAATGAGCAGTTCTTC.

The chain links TRBV12-3 or TRBV12-4 to TRBJ2-3; tentatively, D is TRBD1 (5 bases). The CDR3 consists of 15 residues. Between the trimmed V and J ends, which lost 1 base and 0 bases, there was a span of 8 bases. As DNA, the CDR3 is TGTGCCAGCAGTTTAGAGGGGTACAGCACAGATACGCAGTATTTT. Residues: CASSLEGYSTDTQYF.

There are a few counts of this clonotype. V and J are TRBV7-2 and TRBJ2-3; D might be TRBD1 or TRBD2, each matching 5 bases. CDR1 is SGHTA and CDR2 is FQGNSA in the germline V gene. The CDR3 has 15 residues. Trimming took off 7 bases at V and 0 bases at J, with 14 bases between the two ends. The CDR3 loop reads CASIIGDLSTDTQYF. In DNA, the CDR3 is TGTGCCAGCATCATAGGGGACCTTAGCACAGATACGCAGTATTTT.

This rearrangement joins TRBV3-1 to TRBJ2-1; 9 bases match TRBD2. With V trimmed by 11 bases and J by 4 bases, 24 bases remained unmatched. The CDR3 length is 19 residues. The germline gives CDR1 LGHDT, CDR2 YNNKEL (reference sequence). The DNA of the CDR3 is TGTGCCCTCTGTTTAGAACTAGCGGGCTTGGGGGACCTTTACAATGAGCAGTTCTTC. Amino acid sequence: CALCLELAGLGDLYNEQFF.

This clonotype was seen at least ten times. Sequence at one end of the junction differs from germline and may be a read error. CDR3 sequence (DNA): TGTGCCAGCAGCTTGGGAAAGGAGACCCAGTACTTC. It specifies CASSLGKETQYF. This chain uses TRBV5-1 with TRBJ2-5, with unresolved D. Germline V gives CDR1 SGHRS, CDR2 YFSETQ. The CDR3 is 12 residues long. Variable domain in full (rest from reference TRBV5-1 and TRBJ2-5): KAGVTQTPRYLIKTRGQQVTLSCSPISGHRSVSWYQQTPGQGLQFLFEYFSETQRNKGNFPGRFSGRQFSNSRSEMNVSTLELGDSALYLCASSLGKETQYFGPGTRLLVL.

Only a few counts were recorded for this clonotype. V is TRBV3-1 and J is TRBJ2-7; D is possibly TRBD2 (6 bases). CDR3 length equals 12 residues. The germline V gene encodes CDR1 LGHDT and CDR2 YNNKEL (reference sequence). Trimming took off 4 bases at V and 6 bases at J, with 10 bases between the two ends. The CDR3 sequence is CASSRGAREQYF. The CDR3 region has the DNA TGTGCCAGCAGCCGCGGGGCCCGCGAGCAGTACTTC.

This chain uses TRBV20-1 with TRBJ2-1; no clear D. V was cut by 3 bases and J by 4 bases, with 13 bases left in between. The V gene's germline CDR1 is DFQATT and CDR2 SNEGSKA (reference sequence). This CDR3 is 14 amino acids long. CDR3 coding DNA: TGCAGTGCTAGTGGGAATAGGGTATACAATGAGCAGTTCTTC. This sequence encodes CSASGNRVYNEQFF.

This clonotype was seen at least ten times. This chain uses TRBV10-3 with TRBJ1-2; no clear D. Germline V gives CDR1 ENHRY, CDR2 SYGVKD. The CDR3 has 13 residues. V lost 0 bases and J 8 bases, leaving 10 bases between the germline ends. The CDR3 region is CAISESLERGYTF. The CDR3 coding sequence is TGTGCCATCAGTGAGTCTCTCGAAAGGGGCTACACCTTC.

V and J are TRBV6-1 and TRBJ1-5; 7 bases align to TRBD1. CDR3 size: 14 residues. V trimming: 7 bases; J trimming: 3 bases; junction bases outside the gene matches: 6. Germline lookup yields CDR1 MNHNS and CDR2 SASEGT. For the CDR3, the DNA is TGTGCCAGCAACCGGCAGGGGGACAATCAGCCCCAGCATTTT. Translated, it gives CASNRQGDNQPQHF.

This clonotype appeared a few times. V gene TRBV12-3 or TRBV12-4 combines with J gene TRBJ1-1, with 7 bases matching TRBD1. Losses at the gene ends were 6 bases for V and 7 bases for J; bases not matched to a gene: 8. CDR3 length: 13 amino acids. The DNA of the CDR3 is TGTGCCAGCAGGACAGGGTGGTCGATTGAAGCTTTCTTT. It encodes CASRTGWSIEAFF.

This clonotype was observed at least ten times. V usage is TRBV20-1 and J usage is TRBJ2-2; possible D gene TRBD2, 7 bases. Germline V CDR1 and CDR2: DFQATT, SNEGSKA (reference sequence). V gave up 5 bases and J gave up 1 base, with 17 bases separating them. The CDR3 covers 16 residues. The CDR3 DNA reads TGCAGTGCTTTCGGGGGGCCGAGACAGAACACCGGGGAGCTGTTTTTT. The encoded protein is CSAFGGPRQNTGELFF.

This clonotype was picked up a small number of times. This chain joins TRBV5-1 and TRBJ2-2; TRBD1 aligns across 8 bases. The CDR3 runs to 18 residues. CDR1 is SGHRS and CDR2 is YFSETQ in the germline V gene. Germline trimming cut 1 base from V and 3 bases from J; bases unmatched to any gene: 11. The CDR3 DNA is TGCGCCAGCAGCTTGACCTCCTCCAGACAGGGGTACACCGGGGAGCTGTTTTTT. It codes for CASSLTSSRQGYTGELFF. The whole variable domain, filled in from reference TRBV5-1 and TRBJ2-2, reads KAGVTQTPRYLIKTRGQQVTLSCSPISGHRSVSWYQQTPGQGLQFLFEYFSETQRNKGNFPGRFSGRQFSNSRSEMNVSTLELGDSALYLCASSLTSSRQGYTGELFFGEGSRLTVL.

J is TRBJ2-7 and V is TRBV5-1; no clear D. The CDR3 sequence is 15 residues long. CDR1 is SGHRS, CDR2 YFSETQ, per germline. V was shortened by 0 bases and J by 1 base, with 11 bases between the two germline ends. CDR3 sequence reads: CASSLDSGGSYEQYF. The CDR3 region has the DNA TGCGCCAGCAGCTTGGACTCCGGCGGTTCCTACGAGCAGTACTTC.

This clonotype was counted between two and nine times. The chain has TRBV4-3 and TRBJ2-7; the D gene is possibly TRBD2 (6 bases). CDR1 and CDR2 (germline): LGHNA, YSLEER. Deletions cut 1 base from V and 5 bases from J, with 9 bases between. The CDR3 contains 13 residues. CDR3 nucleotides: TGCGCCAGCAGCCAAGCCGGGGGAAACGAGCAGTACTTC. As protein: CASSQAGGNEQYF.

This clonotype has a count of ten or more. The chain is built from TRBV5-1 and TRBJ2-2; possibly TRBD1 for D (7 bases). The V gene's germline CDR1 is SGHRS and CDR2 YFSETQ. The length of the CDR3 is 16 residues. Trimming stripped 3 bases from V and 4 bases from J, with 16 bases between. This CDR3 is CASSSGAGGGTGELFF. The CDR3 nucleotides read TGCGCCAGCAGCTCCGGAGCAGGGGGAGGCACCGGGGAGCTGTTTTTT.

This chain uses TRBV2 with TRBJ2-4; D is perhaps TRBD1 (6 bases). Between the trimmed V and J ends, which lost 0 bases and 9 bases, there was a span of 12 bases. The V gene's germline CDR1 is SNHLY and CDR2 FYNNEI. The CDR3 length is 14 residues. The CDR3: CASSEAGGRGIQYF. DNA of the CDR3: TGTGCCAGCAGTGAAGCAGGGGGAAGGGGCATTCAGTACTTC.

Ten or more counts support this clonotype. The J gene is TRBJ2-5, the V gene TRBV29-1; 9 bases agree with TRBD1. The CDR3 has 15 amino acids. CDR1 is SQVTM and CDR2 is ANQGSEA in the germline V gene. V shed 1 base and J 5 bases; nucleotides not matched to a gene: 8. CDR3 sequence (DNA): TGCAGCGTTGAAGGCCACAGGGGGCGGCGGGAGACCCAGTACTTC. Translating gives CSVEGHRGRRETQYF.